This T cell receptor beta chain was observed in a study of blood T cells in healthy people across ages. It was with a sample-barcoded 5' primer and a J-beta primer mix that a second PCR of roughly 6 to 12 cycles was run. TCRdb used MiXCR to reprocess the 5' RACE reads, holding one entry per CDR3 protein. Here the sample spans almost 1 million distinct CDR3 sequences, roughly 51% being singletons. Details on this clonotype: The target antigen is unknown.

Findings and limits, study-wide: Naive and antigen-experienced cells were not separated, limiting conclusive comparison. Roughly linear declines in TCR beta diversity per million T cells occurred with age. Higher diversity, along with more naive CD4+ cells, distinguished long-lived donors from aged donors. Donor CMV status, an unknown factor, possibly confounded changes in expanded clonotypes.

The sample was blood. This TCR was sampled from a woman between 55 and 75 years old in good health.

The CDR3 here is CASRSVSREQYF. The CDR3 DNA follows: TGTGCCAGCAGATCGGTTTCTCGCGAGCAGTACTTC. The rearrangement joins TRBV27 to TRBJ2-4; D not certain. The J call is uncertain, as TRBJ2-7 better fits the DNA end. The CDR3 contains 12 residues. CDR1 MNHEY and CDR2 SMNVEV come from the germline V gene (reference sequence).